What follows are 14 T cell receptor beta chains derived from one specimen sequenced in a study of blood T cells in healthy people across ages. Using a J-beta primer mix together with a sample-barcoded 5' primer, a second PCR was run for roughly 6 to 12 cycles. TCRdb independently ran MiXCR on the 5' RACE reads; one entry per CDR3 protein. This table has fewer than 2 million distinct CDR3 sequences, about two fifths appearing once. What was sequenced was blood. These receptors were obtained from a human donor in good health.

This chain joins TRBV29-1 and TRBJ1-1; D is unresolved. CDR1 is SQVTM and CDR2 is ANQGSEA in the germline V gene. The CDR3 runs 12 residues. Trimming took off 4 bases at V and 3 bases at J, with 9 bases between the two ends. Here the CDR3 DNA reads TGCAGCGTTGGGCAGGTGTACACTGAAGCTTTCTTT. Amino acids: CSVGQVYTEAFF.

The chain joins TRBV11-3 to TRBJ2-1; D gene ambiguous. Trimming removed 3 bases from V and 3 bases from J, with 6 bases in between. The germline CDR1 and CDR2 sequences are SGHNT and YENEEA. The CDR3 extends over 13 amino acids. CDR3 in amino acids: CASSFLYYNEQFF. The CDR3 nucleotides read TGTGCCAGCAGCTTCTTATACTACAATGAGCAGTTCTTC.

This clonotype was detected only a few times. This may come from a read error, since a much larger clone is one base off. The chain combines TRBV5-6 with TRBJ2-7, with 7 bases fitting TRBD2. The CDR3 totals 15 residues. Germline V gene data show CDR1 as SGHDT and CDR2 as YYEEEE. J was trimmed by 12 bases and V by 5 bases; bases with no gene match: 20. The CDR3 here is CASSPDSGVQETRYF. In nucleotides, the CDR3 is TGTGCCAGCAGTCCTGACAGCGGGGTACAAGAGACCCGGTACTTC.

V and J are TRBV3-1 and TRBJ1-2; 7 bases are shared with TRBD1. Germline CDR1 is LGHDT and CDR2 is YNNKEL (reference sequence). The CDR3 covers 14 residues. Losses at the gene ends were 1 base for V and 5 bases for J; bases not matched to a gene: 4. The CDR3 spells CASSQAGTDYGYTF. DNA of the CDR3: TGTGCCAGCAGCCAAGCCGGGACAGATTATGGCTACACCTTC.

The V and J genes are TRBV20-1 and TRBJ1-5; D may be TRBD1 (5 bases). There are 15 residues in the CDR3. Germline assignment: CDR1 DFQATT and CDR2 SNEGSKA (reference sequence). V was pared by 3 bases and J by 3 bases, with 15 bases between. The CDR3 DNA follows: TGCAGTGCTAGTCTGGGGGATCGAGTCAATCAGCCCCAGCATTTT. Amino acid sequence: CSASLGDRVNQPQHF.

This clonotype was counted only a few times. The chain uses TRBV28 and TRBJ1-2; D perhaps matches TRBD1 (5 bases). Per the germline V gene, CDR1 is MDHEN and CDR2 is SYDVKM. V was trimmed by 7 bases and J by 3 bases, leaving 15 bases between them. The CDR3 length is 14 residues. CDR3: CASNPMGRHYGYTF. DNA for the CDR3: TGTGCCAGCAACCCGATGGGGCGGCACTATGGCTACACCTTC.

The chain joins TRBV3-1 to TRBJ1-6; D gene unclear. This CDR3 region has 14 residues. Per germline, CDR1 LGHDT and CDR2 YNNKEL (reference sequence). The ends were cut back, 0 bases at V and 6 bases at J, with 6 bases in the middle. In DNA form, the CDR3 reads TGTGCCAGCAGCCAAGATGGTACTAATTCACCCCTCCACTTT. Its protein product is CASSQDGTNSPLHF.

Only a few counts were recorded for this clonotype. V and J are TRBV4-3 and TRBJ1-1; the D is unclear. CDR1 is LGHNA and CDR2 is YSLEER in the germline V gene. Trimming shortened V by 0 bases and J by 10 bases, and 12 bases separated the two germline ends. The CDR3 has 13 residues. CDR3 DNA sequence: TGCGCCAGCAGCCAAGATGTTCTATTCGGAGCTTTCTTT. This translates into CASSQDVLFGAFF.

In this sample, this clonotype turned up a few times. The chain is built from TRBV11-2 and TRBJ1-1; D remains ambiguous. The CDR3 extends over 17 amino acids. Germline loops: CDR1 SGHAT, CDR2 FQNNGV. Trimming took 5 bases from V and 0 from J, leaving 19 bases between them. The CDR3 region is CASSATEFLFMNTEAFF. CDR3 nucleotide sequence: TGTGCCAGCAGCGCGACGGAGTTCTTATTCATGAACACTGAAGCTTTCTTT.

This chain links TRBV14 with TRBJ1-4; 9 bases fit TRBD1. V lost 5 bases to trimming and J lost 6 bases; unmatched junction nucleotides: 7. Germline V gives CDR1 SGHDN, CDR2 FVKESK. CDR3 length: 15 residues. CDR3 protein: CASSSRQGGYEKLFF. CDR3 bases: TGTGCCAGCAGCTCTCGACAGGGGGGTTATGAAAAACTGTTTTTT.

The chain has TRBV28 and TRBJ2-1; tentatively, D is TRBD2 (5 bases). The CDR3 runs to 16 residues. V shed 1 base and J shed 5 bases, with 15 bases lying between them. Germline V gene sequence: CDR1 MDHEN, CDR2 SYDVKM. CDR3 bases: TGTGCCAGCAGTTTATACCGGACTTTAGAAAACAATGAGCAGTTCTTC. Protein sequence: CASSLYRTLENNEQFF.

This clonotype occurred a few times. The J gene is TRBJ2-1, the V gene TRBV7-9; TRBD1 might be the D (5 bases). The germline V and J ends were trimmed by 6 bases and 3 bases, with 18 bases remaining between them. CDR3 size: 16 residues. Germline CDR1 SEHNR, CDR2 FQNEAQ (reference sequence). The CDR3 DNA is TGTGCCAGCAGTCAAAACAGGAGCTCTATCTACAATGAGCAGTTCTTC. This encodes CASSQNRSSIYNEQFF.

V usage is TRBV4-3 and J usage is TRBJ2-3; D perhaps matches TRBD2 (6 bases). The V gene's germline CDR1 is LGHNA and CDR2 YSLEER. The CDR3 is made up of 14 amino acids. V gave up 1 base and J gave up 5 bases, with 10 bases separating them. The CDR3, as DNA: TGCGCCAGCAGCCAAGGGGGAGGCTTAGATACGCAGTATTTT. Its translation is CASSQGGGLDTQYF.

The table lists this clonotype with a few counts. V is TRBV7-9 and J is TRBJ1-1; TRBD1 agrees at 7 bases. Trimming cost V 3 bases and J 6 bases; bases outside gene matches: 7. CDR3 length equals 14 residues. The germline gives CDR1 SEHNR, CDR2 FQNEAQ (reference sequence). Here the CDR3 DNA reads TGTGCCAGCAGCTTCACTCAGGGGGTCGCTGAAGCTTTCTTT. Translating gives CASSFTQGVAEAFF.